Listed below are T cell receptor beta chains from one sample, sequenced in a study of OX40 agonist ivuxolimab in advanced cancers. Assay used: immunoSEQ multiplex PCR; TCRdb lists only in-frame clones, some missing. This table holds roughly 26,000 clones, more than 80% found once. Specimen: CD4+ or CD8+ T cells sorted from blood, collected in a trial of the OX40 agonist ivuxolimab. The origin of the receptors is an adult with an advanced solid tumor such as melanoma, head and neck, liver or kidney cancer. Each CDR3 is given with its conserved first and last residue. D genes are given only for firm matches. Clone size is shown for a subset of rows, as once, few, many or a class of expanded clone.

V gene	D gene	J gene	clone size	CDR3 DNA	CDR3 protein
TRBV6-5	-	TRBJ1-1	many	TGTGCCAGCGGAGGCACCATGAACACTGAAGCTTTCTTT	CASGGTMNTEAFF
TRBV19	-	TRBJ2-3	-	TGTGCCAGTAGTATTATGTCCGCAGATACGCAGTATTTT	CASSIMSADTQYF
TRBV10-3	TRBD1	TRBJ2-2	-	TGTGCCATCATGAGGCAGGGGGCTGAGGACACCGGGGAGCTGTTTTTT	CAIMRQGAEDTGELFF
TRBV5-1	-	TRBJ2-7	once	TGCGCCAGCAGCTTGGAAGGGGTTGGGCGTTCCTCCTACGAGCAGTACTTC	CASSLEGVGRSSYEQYF
TRBV4-1	-	TRBJ1-1	-	TGCGCCAGCAGCCAAGAAGGACGGTTGAACACTGAAGCTTTCTTT	CASSQEGRLNTEAFF
TRBV11-2	-	TRBJ2-7	-	TGTGCCAGCAGCCAAGAGCCCCCGGACAGCCCGAGCTCCTACGAGCAGTACTTC	CASSQEPPDSPSSYEQYF
TRBV7-6	-	TRBJ2-2	-	TGTGCCAGCAGCTCCATCGGGGAGACCGGGGAGCTGTTTTTT	CASSSIGETGELFF
TRBV6-6	-	TRBJ2-5	-	TGTGCCAGCAGCAAGGACCCGAGCGGCCAAGAGACCCAGTACTTC	CASSKDPSGQETQYF
TRBV27	TRBD1	TRBJ1-6	many	TGTGCCAGCAGTCCCGGGACAGCAGATTCACCCCTCCACTTT	CASSPGTADSPLHF
TRBV6-1	-	TRBJ2-7	-	TGTGCCAGCAGTGACGGGACTTTCTACGAGCAGTACTTC	CASSDGTFYEQYF
TRBV9	-	TRBJ2-3	-	TGTGCCAGCAGCGTACGGACTTACGCCACAGATACGCAGTATTTT	CASSVRTYATDTQYF
TRBV14	TRBD1	TRBJ2-7	-	TGTGCCAGCAGCCAAACCCGGGACAGAGCCTACGAGCAGTACTTC	CASSQTRDRAYEQYF
TRBV6-1	TRBD2	TRBJ2-3	-	TGTGCCAGCAGAACTAGCGCCCGCACAGATACGCAGTATTTT	CASRTSARTDTQYF
TRBV9	-	TRBJ2-7	-	TGTGCCAGCAGCCCTCCGAGAGGCCACGAGCAGTACTTC	CASSPPRGHEQYF
TRBV28	-	TRBJ2-1	-	TGTGCCAGCAGTTTAAACCTAGCAAAGTTCTTC	CASSLNLAKFF
TRBV6-6	-	TRBJ1-2	medium-sized	TGTGCCAGCACCTTAGGGGATGGCTACACCTTC	CASTLGDGYTF
TRBV18	-	TRBJ1-1	-	TGTGCCAGCTCACCACGGAAGCTAACCAAGAACACTGAAGCTTTCTTT	CASSPRKLTKNTEAFF
TRBV13	-	TRBJ2-7	-	TGTGCCAGCAGGAGAGGGGTGGAAGAGCAGTACTTC	CASRRGVEEQYF
TRBV6-6	-	TRBJ2-4	-	TGTGCCAGCAGTCCGGGACACTCAGCCAAAAACATTCAGTACTTC	CASSPGHSAKNIQYF
TRBV27	-	TRBJ1-1	-	TGTGCCAGCAGTTTAAACAGGGCCTACACTGAAGCTTTCTTT	CASSLNRAYTEAFF
TRBV9	-	TRBJ1-3	-	TGTGCCAGCAGCGTTGGGGGGTTTGGAAACACCATATATTTT	CASSVGGFGNTIYF
TRBV5-1	TRBD2	TRBJ2-7	-	TGCGCCAGCAGCTTGGTGAACGGCGGGGGCTCCTACGAGCAGTACTTC	CASSLVNGGGSYEQYF
TRBV25-1	TRBD2	TRBJ2-1	-	TGTGCCAGCAGTGAATGCGGGGGGGGGTACAATGAGCAGTTCTTC	CASSECGGGYNEQFF
TRBV9	-	TRBJ2-3	-	TGTGCCAGCAGCTCCCCCGGGACCGAGATTAGAGATACGCAGTATTTT	CASSSPGTEIRDTQYF
TRBV6-4	-	TRBJ2-6	-	TGTGCCAGCAGCCCCCGGGAACACTACACTGAGGCCGGGGCCAACGTCCTGACTTTC	CASSPREHYTEAGANVLTF
TRBV19	TRBD2	TRBJ2-5	-	TGTGCCAGTAGTTACCTAGCGGGAGTGGAGACCCAGTACTTC	CASSYLAGVETQYF
TRBV5-1	-	TRBJ1-4	-	TGCGCCAGCAGCCTGGGCCAGGGGTGGGCAACTAATGAAAAACTGTTTTTT	CASSLGQGWATNEKLFF
TRBV13	-	TRBJ2-3	-	TGTGCCAGCAGCTTAGGTGTTGGAGCGGCGCCCGGAGATACGCAGTATTTT	CASSLGVGAAPGDTQYF
TRBV5-4	-	TRBJ2-1	-	TGTGCCAGCAGCTTGAGGAACAGGCCTTTTTGGGATGAGCAGTTCTTC	CASSLRNRPFWDEQFF
TRBV9	TRBD1	TRBJ1-2	few	TGTGCCAGCAGCGCCCCCGGGACAGGGAAGAATGGCTACACCTTC	CASSAPGTGKNGYTF
TRBV6-5	TRBD1	TRBJ2-2	-	TGTGCCAGCAGCCAGGGACAGCTCACCGGGGAGCTGTTTTTT	CASSQGQLTGELFF
TRBV28	TRBD2	TRBJ2-7	-	TGTGCCAGCAGTTTATTGGCACTAGCGGGAGGGCCGAGCTCCTACGAGCAGTACTTC	CASSLLALAGGPSSYEQYF
TRBV6-6	-	TRBJ2-1	-	TGTGCCAGCAGTTATACAGGGTACAATGAGCAGTTCTTC	CASSYTGYNEQFF
TRBV11-2	TRBD2	TRBJ2-7	large	TGTGCCAGCAGCTTCGCCTTACTAGCGGAGGGCTACGAGCAGTACTTC	CASSFALLAEGYEQYF
TRBV6-1	-	TRBJ2-3	-	TGTGCCAGCAGCGGTCGTAAGAGAGACACAGATACGCAGTATTTT	CASSGRKRDTDTQYF
TRBV23-1	TRBD2	TRBJ2-1	-	TGCGCCAGCAGTCACGTTGTGGAGATAGGACTAGCGGGGCACAATGAGCAGTTCTTC	CASSHVVEIGLAGHNEQFF
TRBV7-9	-	TRBJ2-5	-	TGTGCCAGCAGCTCGGGACAACAAGAGACCCAGTACTTC	CASSSGQQETQYF
TRBV7-2	-	TRBJ1-6	few	TGTGCCAGCAGCCCATCGGGGGGGCGTTCACCCCTCCACTTT	CASSPSGGRSPLHF
TRBV11-2	-	TRBJ2-7	-	TGTGCCAGCAGTTCACGCGGAACCACCACCTACGAGCAGTACTTC	CASSSRGTTTYEQYF
TRBV10-3	-	TRBJ1-5	-	TGTGCCATCAGTCGGGACGACAATCAGCCCCAGCATTTT	CAISRDDNQPQHF
TRBV10-3	-	TRBJ1-1	-	TGTGCCATCAGTGATTACCAGGTCGGGGCGAACACTGAAGCTTTCTTT	CAISDYQVGANTEAFF